One TCR beta chain is described in this entry. This sample was taken from a study of blood T cell repertoires in COVID-19. About the research overall: Collection of acute and convalescent COVID-19 samples took place in the United States, Italy and Spain. The analysed material was cDNA or gDNA that came from T cells, B-cell-depleted T cells, or PBMCs.

Germline values: CDR1 SGDLS, CDR2 YYNGEE. CDR3 length: 15 residues. V shed 0 bases and J shed 2 bases, with 12 bases lying between them. Under the authors' procedure: Using reference gene primer amplification, nucleated cell counts were estimated. TCRdb's table, derived via immunoSEQ multiplex PCR, lists solely in-frame clones and lacks some. Clone size and the V and J calls come from that table; the DNA yielded D and trimming. Of about 82,000 clones listed, about four fifths are singletons. The clonotype comes from a woman aged 55 to 70 with acute or convalescent COVID-19. The sequencing input was peripheral blood. The chain has TRBV9 and TRBJ2-7, with TRBD1 as a possible D gene (5 bases). The CDR3 here is CASSVGLGETYEQYF. As DNA, the CDR3 is TGTGCCAGCAGCGTAGGGTTAGGGGAAACCTACGAGCAGTACTTC.